This TCR beta chain was documented in a study of blood T cells in healthy people across ages. For the second PCR, which ran for about 6 to 11 cycles, a sample-barcoded 5' primer and a J-beta primer mix were used. TCRdb independently ran MiXCR on the 5' RACE reads; one entry per CDR3 protein. The table has some 1,800,000 distinct CDR3 sequences, around 42% seen once. The V segment lost 3 bases and the J segment 12 bases; nucleotides outside the gene matches: 11. There are 13 residues in the CDR3. Input material: blood. This chain joins TRBV12-3 or TRBV12-4 and TRBJ2-7; the match to TRBD1 covers 7 bases. The source of this sequence is a human donor in good health. The CDR3 sequence is CASSFLGQNLPYF. CDR3 sequence (DNA): TGTGCCAGCAGTTTTTTGGGACAGAATTTACCGTACTTC.